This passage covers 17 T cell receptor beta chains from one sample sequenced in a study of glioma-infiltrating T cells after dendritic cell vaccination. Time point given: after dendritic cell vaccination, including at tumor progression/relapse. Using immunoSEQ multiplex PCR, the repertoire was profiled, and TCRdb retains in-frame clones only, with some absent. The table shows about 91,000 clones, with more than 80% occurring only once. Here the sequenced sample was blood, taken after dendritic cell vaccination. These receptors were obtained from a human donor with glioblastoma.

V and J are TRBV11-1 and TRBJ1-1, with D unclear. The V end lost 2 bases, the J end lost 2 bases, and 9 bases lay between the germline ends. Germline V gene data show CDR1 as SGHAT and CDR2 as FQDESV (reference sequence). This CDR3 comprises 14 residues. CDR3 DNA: TGTGCCAGCAGCTTATCCCGCGGAAACACTGAAGCTTTCTTT. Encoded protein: CASSLSRGNTEAFF. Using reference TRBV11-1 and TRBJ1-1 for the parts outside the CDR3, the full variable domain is EAEVAQSPRYKITEKSQAVAFWCDPISGHATLYWYRQILGQGPELLVQFQDESVVDDSQLPKDRFSAERLKGVDSTLKIQPAELGDSAMYLCASSLSRGNTEAFFGQGTRLTVV.

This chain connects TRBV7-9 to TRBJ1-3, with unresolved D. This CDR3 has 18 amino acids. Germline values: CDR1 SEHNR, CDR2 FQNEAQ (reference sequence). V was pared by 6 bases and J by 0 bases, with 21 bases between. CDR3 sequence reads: CASSNDISSANSGNTIYF. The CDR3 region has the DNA TGTGCCAGCAGTAATGACATCAGTTCAGCAAACTCTGGAAACACCATATATTTT.

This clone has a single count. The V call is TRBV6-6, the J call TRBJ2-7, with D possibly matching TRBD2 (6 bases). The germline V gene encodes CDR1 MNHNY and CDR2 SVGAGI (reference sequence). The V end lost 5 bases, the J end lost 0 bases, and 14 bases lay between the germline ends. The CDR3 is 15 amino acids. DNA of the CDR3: TGTGCCAGCAGTCCCCGGGAGAGGAGCTCCTACGAGCAGTACGTC. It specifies CASSPRERSSYEQYV.

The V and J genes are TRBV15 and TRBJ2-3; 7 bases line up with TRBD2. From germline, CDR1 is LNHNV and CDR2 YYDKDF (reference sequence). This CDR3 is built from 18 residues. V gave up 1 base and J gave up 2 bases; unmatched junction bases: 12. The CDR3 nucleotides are TGTGCCACCAGCAGAGTGGCATGGCTAGCGGAGCCCACAGATACGCAGTATTTT. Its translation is CATSRVAWLAEPTDTQYF.

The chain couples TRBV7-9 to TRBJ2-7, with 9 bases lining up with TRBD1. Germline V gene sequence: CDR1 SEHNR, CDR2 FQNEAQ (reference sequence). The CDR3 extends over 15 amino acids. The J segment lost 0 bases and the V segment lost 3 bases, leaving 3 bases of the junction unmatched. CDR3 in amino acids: CASSLTGGPSYEQYV. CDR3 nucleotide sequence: TGTGCCAGCAGCTTGACAGGGGGACCCTCCTACGAGCAGTACGTC.

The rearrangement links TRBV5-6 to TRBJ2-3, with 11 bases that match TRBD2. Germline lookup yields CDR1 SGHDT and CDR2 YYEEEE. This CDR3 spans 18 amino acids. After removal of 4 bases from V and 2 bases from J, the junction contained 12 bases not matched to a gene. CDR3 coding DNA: TGTGCCAGCAGCGCCGGTCTAGCGGGGGGCGCATACACAGATACGCAGTATTTT. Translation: CASSAGLAGGAYTDTQYF.

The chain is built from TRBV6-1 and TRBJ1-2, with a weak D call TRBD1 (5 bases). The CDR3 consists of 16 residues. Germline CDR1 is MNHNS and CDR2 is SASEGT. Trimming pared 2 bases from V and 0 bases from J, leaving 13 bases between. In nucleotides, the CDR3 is TGTGCCAGCAGTGAAAGACCCGGGGGGACTAACTATGGCTACACCTTC. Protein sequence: CASSERPGGTNYGYTF.

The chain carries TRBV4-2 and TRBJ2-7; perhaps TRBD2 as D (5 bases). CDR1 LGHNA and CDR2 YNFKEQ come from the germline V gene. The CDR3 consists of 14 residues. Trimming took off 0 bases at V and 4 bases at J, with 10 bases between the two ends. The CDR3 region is CASSQDEGRYEQYV. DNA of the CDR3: TGTGCCAGCAGCCAAGACGAGGGCCGGTACGAGCAGTACGTC.

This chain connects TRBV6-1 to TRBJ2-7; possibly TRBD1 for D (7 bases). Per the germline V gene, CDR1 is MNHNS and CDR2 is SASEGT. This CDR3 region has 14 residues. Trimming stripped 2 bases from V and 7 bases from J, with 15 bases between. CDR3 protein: CASSEMEGAREQYV. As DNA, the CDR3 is TGTGCCAGCAGTGAAATGGAGGGGGCGAGGGAGCAGTACGTC.

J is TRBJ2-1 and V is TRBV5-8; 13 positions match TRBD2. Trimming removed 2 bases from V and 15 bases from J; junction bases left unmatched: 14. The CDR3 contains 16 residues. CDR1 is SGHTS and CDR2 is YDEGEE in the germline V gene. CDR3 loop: CASSFLVTSGRSKAFF. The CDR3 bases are TGTGCCAGCAGCTTCCTAGTGACTAGCGGGAGGTCCAAGGCGTTCTTC. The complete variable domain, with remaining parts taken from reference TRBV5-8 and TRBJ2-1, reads EAGVTQSPTHLIKTRGQQATLRCSPISGHTSVYWYQQALGLGLQFLLWYDEGEERNRGNFPPRFSGRQFPNYSSELNVNALELEDSALYLCASSFLVTSGRSKAFFGPGTRLTVL.

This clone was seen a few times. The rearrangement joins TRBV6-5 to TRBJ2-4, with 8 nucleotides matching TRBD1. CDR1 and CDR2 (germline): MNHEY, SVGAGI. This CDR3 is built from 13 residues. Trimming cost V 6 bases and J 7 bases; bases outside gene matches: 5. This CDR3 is CASSQTGDNIQYF. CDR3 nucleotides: TGTGCCAGCAGCCAGACAGGGGATAACATTCAGTACTTC.

The CDR3, as DNA: TGTGCCAGCAGTGGGAGGATTCGGAACGAGCAGTACTTC. It yields the protein CASSGRIRNEQYF. This chain links TRBV6-1 with TRBJ2-7; D is possibly TRBD2 (5 bases). The germline CDR1 and CDR2 sequences are MNHNS and SASEGT. The CDR3 spans 13 residues. The V end lost 4 bases, the J end lost 5 bases, and 12 bases lay between the germline ends.

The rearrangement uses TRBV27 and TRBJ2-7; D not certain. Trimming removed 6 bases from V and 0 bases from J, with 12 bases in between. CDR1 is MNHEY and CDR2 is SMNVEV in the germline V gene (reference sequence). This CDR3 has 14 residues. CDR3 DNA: TGTGCCAGCAGCAATACTAAGAGCTCCTACGAGCAGTACGTC. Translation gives CASSNTKSSYEQYV.

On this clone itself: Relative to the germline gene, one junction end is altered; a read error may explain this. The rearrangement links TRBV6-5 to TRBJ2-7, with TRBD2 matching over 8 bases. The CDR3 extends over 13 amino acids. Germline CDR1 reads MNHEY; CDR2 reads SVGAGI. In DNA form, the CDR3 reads TGTGCCAGCACCAGCGGGGGAGCACACGAGCAGCACTTC. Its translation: CASTSGGAHEQHF.

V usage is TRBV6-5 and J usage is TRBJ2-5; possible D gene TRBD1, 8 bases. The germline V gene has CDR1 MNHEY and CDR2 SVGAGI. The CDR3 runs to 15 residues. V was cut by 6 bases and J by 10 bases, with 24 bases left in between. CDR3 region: CASRSGQVAGGDQYF. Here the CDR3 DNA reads TGTGCCAGCAGGTCGGGACAGGTCGCAGGGGGGGACCAGTACTTC.

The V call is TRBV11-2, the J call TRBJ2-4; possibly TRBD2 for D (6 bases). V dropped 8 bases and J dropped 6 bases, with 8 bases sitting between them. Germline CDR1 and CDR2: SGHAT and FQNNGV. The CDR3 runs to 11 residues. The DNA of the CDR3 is TGTGCCAGCGGGACTGGAAACATTCAGTACTTC. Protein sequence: CASGTGNIQYF. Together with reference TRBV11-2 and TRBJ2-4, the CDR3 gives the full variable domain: EAGVAQSPRYKIIEKRQSVAFWCNPISGHATLYWYQQILGQGPKLLIQFQNNGVVDDSQLPKDRFSAERLKGVDSTLKIQPAKLEDSAVYLCASGTGNIQYFGAGTRLSVL.

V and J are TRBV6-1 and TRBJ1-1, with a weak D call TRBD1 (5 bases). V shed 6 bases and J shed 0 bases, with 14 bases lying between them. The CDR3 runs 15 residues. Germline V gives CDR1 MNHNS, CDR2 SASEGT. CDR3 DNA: TGTGCCAGCAGCACAGAGACAGCAATGAACACTGAAGCTTTCTTT. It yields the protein CASSTETAMNTEAFF.